The 32 T cell receptor beta chains below come from one sample, sequenced in a study of cytotoxic CD8 clonotypes in ibrutinib-treated CLL (dated by TCRdb to 2020 to 2022). Library generation was performed with the immunoSEQ multiplex PCR assay. Imported from immuneACCESS, the table was reduced by TCRdb to in-frame sequences with V and J called. These copies leave out some clones; in studies compared against another copy, an unresolved V gene accounts for under half, and the cause of the remainder is not known. Present in this sample are under 200,000 clones, about four fifths of which were seen just once. The ten largest make up around 2% of the sample. The sample's time point label, decoded: 12 months on ibrutinib. The sample here was PBMCs, taken after 12 months of ibrutinib treatment. The receptors originated from a human donor with chronic lymphocytic leukemia.

This rearrangement joins TRBV15 to TRBJ1-5; D unclear. Germline loops: CDR1 LNHNV, CDR2 YYDKDF (reference sequence). V was clipped by 3 bases and J by 5 bases, with 14 bases between them. The CDR3 is 15 residues long. The DNA for the CDR3 is TGTGCCACCAGCAGGATATTTTCGGGTGATCAGCCCCAGCATTTT. It translates to CATSRIFSGDQPQHF. The full variable domain, its missing parts supplied by reference TRBV15 and TRBJ1-5, is DAMVIQNPRYQVTQFGKPVTLSCSQTLNHNVMYWYQQKSSQAPKLLFHYYDKDFNNEADTPDNFQSRRPNTSFCFLDIRSPGLGDTAMYLCATSRIFSGDQPQHFGDGTRLSIL.

DNA of the CDR3: TGCGCCAGCAGCCCCTTTGGACTCATCGATTACGAGCAGTACTTC. Its protein product is CASSPFGLIDYEQYF. V usage is TRBV5-1 and J usage is TRBJ2-7, with TRBD2 as a possible D gene (5 bases). The CDR3 extends over 15 amino acids. The V end lost 4 bases, the J end lost 4 bases, and 18 bases lay between the germline ends. The germline V gene encodes CDR1 SGHRS and CDR2 YFSETQ.

This sequence joins TRBV28 and TRBJ2-7, with a tentative D call TRBD2 (6 bases). V dropped 7 bases and J dropped 7 bases, with 14 bases sitting between them. Germline assignment: CDR1 MDHEN and CDR2 SYDVKM. The CDR3 runs 12 residues. The CDR3 spells CASKRMGGEQYF. CDR3 DNA: TGTGCCAGCAAACGGATGGGGGGAGAGCAGTACTTC.

This chain connects TRBV10-3 to TRBJ1-3, with D possibly being TRBD1 (6 bases). This CDR3 contains 13 residues. CDR1 ENHRY and CDR2 SYGVKD come from the germline V gene. V was trimmed by 8 bases and J by 0 bases, leaving 8 bases between them. The CDR3, as DNA: TGTGCCATCGGACAGACCTCTGGAAACACCATATATTTT. Protein product: CAIGQTSGNTIYF.

The chain recombines TRBV5-6 with TRBJ2-2, with no clear D. The V gene's germline CDR1 is SGHDT and CDR2 YYEEEE. V was cut by 0 bases and J by 2 bases, with 8 bases left in between. The CDR3 is 15 residues long. The CDR3 DNA reads TGTGCCAGCAGCTTGGGGGATATCAACACCGGGGAGCTGTTTTTT. It yields the protein CASSLGDINTGELFF.

V usage is TRBV18 and J usage is TRBJ1-1; the D gene is possibly TRBD1 (6 bases). Trimming shortened V by 2 bases and J by 0 bases, and 16 bases separated the two germline ends. CDR1 and CDR2 from the germline V gene are KGHSH and LQKENI. The CDR3 is 17 amino acids. CDR3 in DNA: TGTGCCAGCTCACCAAGGTTCGACAGGCCTATGAACACTGAAGCTTTCTTT. Translating it yields CASSPRFDRPMNTEAFF. Supplemented by reference TRBV18 and TRBJ1-1, the full variable domain reads NAGVMQNPRHLVRRRGQEARLRCSPMKGHSHVYWYRQLPEEGLKFMVYLQKENIIDESGMPKERFSAEFPKEGPSILRIQQVVRGDSAAYFCASSPRFDRPMNTEAFFGQGTRLTVV.

This rearrangement joins TRBV28 to TRBJ1-4; D possibly corresponds to TRBD1 (5 bases). Germline V gives CDR1 MDHEN, CDR2 SYDVKM. V shed 8 bases and J shed 4 bases, with 14 bases lying between them. The CDR3 sequence is 14 residues long. CDR3 sequence: CASSGGNFNEKLFF. DNA of the CDR3: TGTGCCAGCTCGGGGGGGAACTTTAATGAAAAACTGTTTTTT.

This chain links TRBV10-3 with TRBJ1-1; D is possibly TRBD1 (6 bases). The CDR3 has 15 residues. Germline V CDR1 and CDR2: ENHRY, SYGVKD. V was clipped by 6 bases and J by 4 bases, with 18 bases between them. CDR3 protein: CAIRMEETGGTEAFF. For the CDR3, the DNA is TGTGCCATCAGGATGGAAGAGACAGGTGGCACTGAAGCTTTCTTT.

The chain uses TRBV19 and TRBJ2-1; D is unresolved. V lost 7 bases to trimming and J lost 5 bases, with 9 bases between them. Looked up from germline, CDR1 is LNHDA and CDR2 is SQIVND (reference sequence). The CDR3 runs to 12 residues. CDR3 in DNA: TGTGCCAGTAAGAAACAGAACAATGAGCAGTTCTTC. It specifies CASKKQNNEQFF.

The chain couples TRBV18 to TRBJ1-5; 10 nucleotides agree with TRBD1. V gave up 4 bases and J gave up 1 base; unmatched junction bases: 7. This CDR3 region has 17 residues. CDR1 is KGHSH and CDR2 is LQKENI in the germline V gene. The CDR3: CASSLLDRGLSNQPQHF. DNA of the CDR3: TGTGCCAGCTCACTCCTCGACAGGGGGCTGAGCAATCAGCCCCAGCATTTT.

In the case of this clone: The junction departs from the called germline gene at one end, perhaps through a read error. V gene TRBV19 combines with J gene TRBJ2-3; D remains unclear. Germline CDR1 LNHDA, CDR2 SQIVND (reference sequence). The CDR3 totals 13 residues. Here the CDR3 reads CASSINSIDTQYF. In DNA form, the CDR3 reads TGTGCCAGTAGTATAAACAGCATAGATACGCAGTATTTT.

The chain uses TRBV5-1 and TRBJ2-4; 10 bases fit TRBD2. The CDR3 sequence is 16 residues long. Germline values: CDR1 SGHRS, CDR2 YFSETQ. The V segment lost 0 bases and the J segment 8 bases; nucleotides outside the gene matches: 8. For the CDR3, the DNA is TGCGCCAGCAGCTTGGGATCTAGCGGGGGTATAGACATTCAGTACTTC. Protein: CASSLGSSGGIDIQYF.

J is TRBJ1-6 and V is TRBV28; 10 nucleotides line up with TRBD1. Trimming cost V 2 bases and J 9 bases; bases outside gene matches: 10. This CDR3 is 17 amino acids long. CDR1 is MDHEN, CDR2 SYDVKM, per germline. This CDR3 reads CASSLRTGGPGPSPLHF. The CDR3 region has the DNA TGTGCCAGCAGTTTACGGACAGGGGGGCCGGGTCCTTCACCCCTCCACTTT.

The V and J genes are TRBV19 and TRBJ1-1; 9 nucleotides match TRBD1. Germline CDR1 is LNHDA and CDR2 is SQIVND (reference sequence). J gave up 3 bases and V 6 bases, and 11 bases lay outside the gene matches. The CDR3 contains 16 residues. The CDR3 bases are TGTGCCAGTAGGGAAGGACAGGGGTCGTTTGACACTGAAGCTTTCTTT. This sequence encodes CASREGQGSFDTEAFF.

CDR3 DNA sequence: TGTGCCTGGGGGCAGGGTAACTATGGCTACACCTTC. It is translated as CAWGQGNYGYTF. This chain joins TRBV30 and TRBJ1-2; D is perhaps TRBD1 (5 bases). From germline, CDR1 is GTSNPN and CDR2 SVGIG (reference sequence). Between the trimmed V and J ends, which lost 5 bases and 1 base, there was a span of 8 bases. This CDR3 contains 12 residues.

V and J are TRBV28 and TRBJ2-1; D is possibly TRBD1 (6 bases). The germline V gene has CDR1 MDHEN and CDR2 SYDVKM. V lost 6 bases to trimming and J lost 5 bases, with 14 bases between them. The CDR3 covers 14 residues. The chain's CDR3 is CASRPATGNNEQFF. In nucleotides, the CDR3 is TGTGCCAGCAGACCAGCGACAGGTAACAATGAGCAGTTCTTC.

There are a few counts of this clone. V gene TRBV27 combines with J gene TRBJ1-4; perhaps TRBD1 as D (6 bases). The CDR3 is 12 residues long. With 8 bases removed from V and 8 bases from J, the gap between germline ends came to 12 bases. The V gene's germline CDR1 is MNHEY and CDR2 SMNVEV (reference sequence). The CDR3 protein is CASRDKGEKLFF. The CDR3 nucleotides are TGTGCCAGCCGGGACAAAGGGGAAAAACTGTTTTTT.

This chain joins TRBV28 and TRBJ2-7; 8 bases align to TRBD1. Germline V CDR1 and CDR2: MDHEN, SYDVKM. V shed 5 bases and J 6 bases; nucleotides not matched to a gene: 12. The CDR3 consists of 15 residues. The CDR3: CASSPPDRASGEQYF. The CDR3 DNA is TGTGCCAGCAGTCCTCCGGACAGGGCGTCTGGCGAGCAGTACTTC.

V is TRBV29-1 and J is TRBJ2-7, with D possibly TRBD2 on 7 matching bases. Trimming pared 7 bases from V and 2 bases from J, leaving 15 bases between. Germline V lookup: CDR1 SQVTM, CDR2 ANQGSEA. This CDR3 spans 13 amino acids. CDR3 DNA sequence: TGCAGCGCTCTCGGCGGGGGCACCTACGAGCAGTACTTC. It is translated as CSALGGGTYEQYF.

The chain couples TRBV19 to TRBJ2-2, with a tentative D call TRBD2 (6 bases). Trimming pared 8 bases from V and 3 bases from J, leaving 13 bases between. The CDR3 loop spans 14 amino acids. From germline, CDR1 is LNHDA and CDR2 SQIVND (reference sequence). The DNA of the CDR3 is TGTGCCAGTGGAGGGGTAGAAGACACCGGGGAGCTGTTTTTT. It is translated as CASGGVEDTGELFF.

V usage is TRBV28 and J usage is TRBJ1-1; 8 bases map to TRBD1. The CDR3 sequence is 17 residues long. With V trimmed by 8 bases and J by 1 base, 15 bases remained unmatched. Germline V CDR1 and CDR2: MDHEN, SYDVKM. CDR3 region: CASPSLPGTGQNTEAFF. The CDR3, as DNA: TGTGCCAGCCCATCCCTTCCCGGGACAGGACAGAACACTGAAGCTTTCTTT. The full variable domain, its missing parts supplied by reference TRBV28 and TRBJ1-1, is DVKVTQSSRYLVKRTGEKVFLECVQDMDHENMFWYRQDPGLGLRLIYFSYDVKMKEKGDIPEGYSVSREKKERFSLILESASTNQTSMYLCASPSLPGTGQNTEAFFGQGTRLTVV.

The gene calls are TRBV5-1 and TRBJ2-5; 12 bases match TRBD2. V trimming: 7 bases; J trimming: 5 bases; junction bases outside the gene matches: 3. This CDR3 is built from 13 residues. Germline values: CDR1 SGHRS, CDR2 YFSETQ. CDR3 amino acids: CASATSGGETQYF. The CDR3 DNA reads as TGCGCCAGCGCGACTAGCGGGGGTGAGACCCAGTACTTC.

The rearrangement uses TRBV18 and TRBJ2-1; 8 bases map to TRBD1. Looked up from germline, CDR1 is KGHSH and CDR2 is LQKENI. The CDR3 is made up of 14 amino acids. V was clipped by 4 bases and J by 7 bases; unmatched bases: 6. CDR3 protein: CASSHGQGGNEQFF. CDR3 nucleotide sequence: TGTGCCAGCTCACACGGACAGGGTGGAAATGAGCAGTTCTTC.

This clone was seen only a few times. This chain connects TRBV28 to TRBJ1-2; D is ambiguous. Germline CDR1 MDHEN, CDR2 SYDVKM. The CDR3 runs to 15 residues. Trimming removed 5 bases from V and 1 base from J, with 14 bases in between. The CDR3 is CASSPLGEGNYGYTF. CDR3 nucleotides: TGTGCCAGCAGTCCCCTTGGGGAGGGTAACTATGGCTACACCTTC.

The gene calls are TRBV19 and TRBJ1-5; TRBD1 matches at 12 bases. The germline gives CDR1 LNHDA, CDR2 SQIVND (reference sequence). The trim removed 5 bases at V and 7 bases at J, leaving 9 bases unmatched. This CDR3 contains 16 residues. This CDR3 reads CASSALGQGARQPQHF. The CDR3 coding sequence is TGTGCCAGTAGTGCCCTGGGACAGGGGGCGAGGCAGCCCCAGCATTTT.

This clone was seen only once. The chain links TRBV2 to TRBJ2-4; no firm D call. The CDR3 has 14 amino acids. Germline V gives CDR1 SNHLY, CDR2 FYNNEI. With 7 bases removed from V and 1 base from J, the gap between germline ends came to 11 bases. The CDR3 DNA is TGTGCCAGCATAGGTGGCAGGGCCAAAAACATTCAGTACTTC. The encoded protein is CASIGGRAKNIQYF. The full variable domain, with the rest looked up from reference TRBV2 and TRBJ2-4, is EPEVTQTPSHQVTQMGQEVILRCVPISNHLYFYWYRQILGQKVEFLVSFYNNEISEKSEIFDDQFSVERPDGSNFTLKIRSTKLEDSAMYFCASIGGRAKNIQYFGAGTRLSVL.

This chain connects TRBV7-2 to TRBJ1-4, with D perhaps matching TRBD1 (5 bases). V lost 4 bases and J lost 0, with 12 bases in between. Germline CDR1 is SGHTA and CDR2 is FQGNSA. The CDR3 is 16 residues long. CDR3 DNA: TGTGCCAGCAGCTCCAATCAGGGAGCAACTAATGAAAAACTGTTTTTT. Its protein product is CASSSNQGATNEKLFF. Full variable domain (missing parts from reference TRBV7-2 and TRBJ1-4): GAGVSQSPSNKVTEKGKDVELRCDPISGHTALYWYRQSLGQGLEFLIYFQGNSAPDKSGLPSDRFSAERTGGSVSTLTIQRTQQEDSAVYLCASSSNQGATNEKLFFGSGTQLSVL.

The chain has TRBV28 and TRBJ2-4, with 12 bases fitting TRBD2. This CDR3 region has 15 residues. Germline CDR1 reads MDHEN; CDR2 reads SYDVKM. Trimming removed 7 bases from V and 8 bases from J; junction bases left unmatched: 9. The CDR3 sequence: CASTYRLAGVDIQYF. DNA for the CDR3: TGTGCCAGCACCTATCGACTAGCGGGAGTCGACATTCAGTACTTC.

The J gene is TRBJ2-7, the V gene TRBV2; D call uncertain. V was pared by 8 bases and J by 3 bases, with 11 bases between. There are 12 residues in the CDR3. Germline V gene data show CDR1 as SNHLY and CDR2 as FYNNEI. The CDR3 reads CASGRTVYEQYF. DNA of the CDR3: TGTGCCAGCGGACGGACGGTCTACGAGCAGTACTTC.

In nucleotides, the CDR3 is TGTGCCAGTTCCAGGGGGCCTGGAAACACCATATATTTT. Its translation: CASSRGPGNTIYF. This chain connects TRBV25-1 to TRBJ1-3; TRBD1 aligns across 8 bases. The CDR3 has 13 amino acids. The ends lost 9 bases at V and 2 bases at J; junction bases unmatched: 3. Germline values: CDR1 MGHDK, CDR2 SYGVNS.

This chain links TRBV29-1 with TRBJ2-1; D is perhaps TRBD1 (10 bases). V was pared by 7 bases and J by 0 bases, with 28 bases between. This CDR3 is 19 amino acids long. Germline values: CDR1 SQVTM, CDR2 ANQGSEA. CDR3 sequence reads: CSGTGGASGVYRSYNEQFF. CDR3 sequence (DNA): TGCAGCGGGACAGGGGGAGCTAGCGGGGTTTACCGCTCCTACAATGAGCAGTTCTTC.

This chain joins TRBV7-8 and TRBJ2-5; D unresolved. Germline CDR1 reads SGHVS; CDR2 reads FQNEAQ. The V and J ends lost 1 base and 4 bases respectively, with 10 bases between them. The CDR3 totals 14 residues. The CDR3 nucleotides read TGTGCCAGCAGCTTAGGTTCTACCGTAGAGACCCAGTACTTC. Protein: CASSLGSTVETQYF.